One T cell receptor (beta chain) is described in this entry. Its cognate antigen is unknown. V was pared by 8 bases and J by 1 base, with 11 bases between. CDR1 MNHNY and CDR2 SVGAGI come from the germline V gene (reference sequence). The CDR3 covers 14 residues. Libraries were prepared by immunoSEQ multiplex PCR; TCRdb keeps only in-frame clonotypes and omits some of them. This sample has 150,000 or so clones, with 79% found just once. This record belongs to a study of cytotoxic CD8 clonotypes in ibrutinib-treated CLL. Findings and caveats of the study: A rise in clonality was seen at ibrutinib response, and a fall back toward baseline was seen at progression.

The source of this sequence is a human donor with chronic lymphocytic leukemia. V gene TRBV6-6 combines with J gene TRBJ2-2; D may be TRBD2 (5 bases). The sample was PBMCs, taken after 12 months of ibrutinib treatment. The CDR3 DNA sequence: TGTGCCAGCCAGCCCGGACTGAACACCGGGGAGCTGTTTTTT. Amino acid sequence: CASQPGLNTGELFF.